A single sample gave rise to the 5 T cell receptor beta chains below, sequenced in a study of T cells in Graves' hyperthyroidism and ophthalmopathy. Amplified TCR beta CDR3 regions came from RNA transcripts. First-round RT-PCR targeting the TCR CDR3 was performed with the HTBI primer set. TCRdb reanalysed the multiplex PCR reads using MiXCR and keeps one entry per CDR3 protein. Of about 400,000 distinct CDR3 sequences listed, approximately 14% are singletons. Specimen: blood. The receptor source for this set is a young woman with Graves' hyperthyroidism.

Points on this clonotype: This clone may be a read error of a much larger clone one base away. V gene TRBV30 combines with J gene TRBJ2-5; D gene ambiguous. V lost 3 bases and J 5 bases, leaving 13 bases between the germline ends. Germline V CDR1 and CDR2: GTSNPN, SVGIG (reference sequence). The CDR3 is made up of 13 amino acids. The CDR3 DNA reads TGTGCCTGGAGATTGAGCCTTGTGGAGACCCAGTACTTC. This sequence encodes CAWRLSLVETQYF.

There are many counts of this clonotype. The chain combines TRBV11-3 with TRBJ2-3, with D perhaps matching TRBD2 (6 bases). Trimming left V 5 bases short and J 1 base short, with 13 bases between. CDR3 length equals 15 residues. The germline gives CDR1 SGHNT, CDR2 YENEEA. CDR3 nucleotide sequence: TGTGCCAGCAGCCCCGGGCGGGACCGCACAGATACGCAGTATTTT. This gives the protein CASSPGRDRTDTQYF.

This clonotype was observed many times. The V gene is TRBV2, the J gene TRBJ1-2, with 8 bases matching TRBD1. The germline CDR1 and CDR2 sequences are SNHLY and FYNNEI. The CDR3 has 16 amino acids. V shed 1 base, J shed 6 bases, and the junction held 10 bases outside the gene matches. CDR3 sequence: CASSEGFGAGGHGYTF. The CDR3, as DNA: TGTGCCAGCAGTGAAGGCTTCGGGGCAGGGGGCCATGGCTACACCTTC.

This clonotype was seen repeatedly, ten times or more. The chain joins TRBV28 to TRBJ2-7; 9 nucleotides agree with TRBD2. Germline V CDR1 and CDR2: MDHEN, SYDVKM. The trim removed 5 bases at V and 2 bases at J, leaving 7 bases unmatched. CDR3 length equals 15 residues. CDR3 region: CASSPSSGVAYEQYF. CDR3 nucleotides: TGTGCCAGCAGTCCTTCTAGCGGGGTTGCCTACGAGCAGTACTTC.

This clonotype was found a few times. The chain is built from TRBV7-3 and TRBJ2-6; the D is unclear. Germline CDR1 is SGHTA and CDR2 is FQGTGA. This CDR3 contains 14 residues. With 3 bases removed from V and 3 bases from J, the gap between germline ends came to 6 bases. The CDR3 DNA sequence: TGTGCCAGCAGCTTGGGTATTGGGGCCAACGTCCTGACTTTC. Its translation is CASSLGIGANVLTF.